The rows below give T cell receptor beta chains drawn from one sample of a study of T cell changes during pregnancy in multiple sclerosis. Clones were read by immunoSEQ multiplex PCR, and TCRdb kept only the in-frame ones, dropping some. The data show fewer than 85,000 clones, with 94% seen just once and more than 2% held by the top ten. The sequenced sample was peripheral blood, obtained in the third trimester of pregnancy. Receptors originate from a female donor with multiple sclerosis, enrolled in a pregnancy study. Each CDR3 is given with its conserved first and last residue. The order of the fields is J gene, clone size, D gene, V gene, CDR3 protein, CDR3 DNA. The D gene is left open where the match is weak. Only part of the rows carry a size: once, few, many, or a class if the clone is expanded.

>TRBJ2-7|-|-|TRBV27
CASSLFAASRYEQYF
TGTGCCAGCAGTTTATTCGCCGCTAGCCGGTACGAGCAGTACTTC
>TRBJ2-7|-|-|TRBV6-5
CATVRTASYEQYF
TGTGCCACCGTCCGGACAGCGAGCTACGAGCAGTACTTC
>TRBJ2-7|-|TRBD2|TRBV9
CASGSGGIIGEQYF
TGTGCCAGCGGATCCGGGGGGATCATCGGCGAGCAGTACTTC
>TRBJ1-2|-|TRBD1|TRBV6-5
CASSYSIGTGGDYTF
TGTGCCAGCAGTTACTCAATAGGGACAGGGGGAGACTACACCTTC
>TRBJ2-7|-|TRBD2|TRBV5-1
CASSLAGGSIEQYF
TGCGCCAGCAGCCTAGCGGGGGGTAGCATAGAGCAGTACTTC
>TRBJ1-1|-|-|TRBV2
CASSKGHENTEAFF
TGTGCCAGCAGCAAGGGACACGAGAACACTGAAGCTTTCTTT
>TRBJ2-5|-|-|TRBV15
CATSIVTGGETQYF
TGTGCCACCAGCATCGTCACAGGAGGGGAGACCCAGTACTTC
>TRBJ1-5|-|TRBD1|TRBV18
CASSPGTGFEPQHF
TGTGCCAGCTCACCGGGGACAGGGTTTGAGCCCCAGCATTTT
>TRBJ2-7|-|TRBD2|TRBV4-1
CASSLSGGDEQYF
TGCGCCAGCAGCCTAAGCGGGGGGGACGAGCAGTACTTC
>TRBJ1-5|-|-|TRBV19
CASSIEEGLGPQHF
TGTGCCAGTAGTATAGAAGAAGGCCTAGGGCCCCAGCATTTT
>TRBJ2-1|-|TRBD2|TRBV5-1
CASSTLAGGDNEQFF
TGCGCCAGCAGCACCCTAGCGGGGGGTGACAATGAGCAGTTCTTC
>TRBJ2-1|-|TRBD1|TRBV2
CASSKGQGEINEQFF
TGTGCCAGCAGTAAGGGACAGGGGGAAATCAATGAGCAGTTCTTC
>TRBJ1-2|-|-|TRBV12-5
CASGLGTGQGLGGYTF
-
>TRBJ1-1|-|-|TRBV2
CASARDMNTEAFF
TGTGCCAGCGCCCGGGATATGAACACTGAAGCTTTCTTT
>TRBJ1-6|-|-|TRBV2
CASSDNASPNSPLHF
TGTGCCAGCAGTGATAACGCGTCCCCAAATTCACCCCTCCACTTT
>TRBJ1-3|-|TRBD1|TRBV13
CASSGQGHSGNTIYF
TGTGCCAGCAGCGGACAGGGGCACTCTGGAAACACCATATATTTT
>TRBJ2-2|-|TRBD1|TRBV5-8
CASSPVDRVGAGELFF
TGTGCCAGCAGCCCAGTTGACAGGGTCGGGGCCGGGGAGCTGTTTTTT
>TRBJ2-5|-|-|TRBV5-1
CASSLGAETQYF
TGCGCCAGCAGCTTGGGGGCAGAGACCCAGTACTTC
>TRBJ1-1|-|-|TRBV27
CASIGDTEAFF
TGTGCCAGCATAGGGGACACTGAAGCTTTCTTT
>TRBJ2-7|-|TRBD2|TRBV6-6
CASHEGTRAYEQYF
TGTGCCAGCCACGAGGGGACTAGGGCCTACGAGCAGTACTTC
>TRBJ2-2|-|-|TRBV5-6
CASSNAGAGTGELFF
TGTGCCAGCAGCAATGCGGGGGCGGGCACCGGGGAGCTGTTTTTT
>TRBJ1-1|-|-|TRBV11-1
CASSTASGTEAFF
TGTGCCAGCAGTACAGCTTCTGGGACTGAAGCTTTCTTT
>TRBJ1-2|-|TRBD1|TRBV5-4
CASSRTGLVGYTF
TGTGCCAGCAGCCGGACAGGGTTGGTTGGCTACACCTTC
>TRBJ1-4|-|-|TRBV6-1
CASTPRGLGEKLFF
TGTGCCAGCACGCCCCGGGGGTTGGGTGAAAAACTGTTTTTT
>TRBJ1-1|-|-|TRBV2
CASSEVGSSEAFF
TGTGCCAGCAGTGAAGTGGGCAGCTCTGAAGCTTTCTTT
>TRBJ2-7|-|TRBD1|TRBV7-6
CASSVGQGYEQYF
TGTGCCAGCAGCGTGGGACAGGGATACGAGCAGTACTTC
>TRBJ1-5|-|-|TRBV7-2
CASSLVGGTNQPQHF
TGTGCCAGCAGCTTAGTGGGGGGTACCAATCAGCCCCAGCATTTT
>TRBJ1-5|-|TRBD1|TRBV27
CASSLFGTGVNQPQHF
TGTGCCAGCAGTTTGTTTGGGACAGGGGTCAATCAGCCCCAGCATTTT
>TRBJ2-3|-|-|TRBV9
CASSVAAGDTQYF
TGTGCCAGCAGCGTAGCTGCGGGGGATACGCAGTATTTT
>TRBJ1-6|-|TRBD1|TRBV4-1
CASSHLDRDNSPLHF
TGCGCCAGCAGCCACCTGGACAGGGATAATTCACCCCTCCACTTT
>TRBJ2-5|-|-|TRBV5-8
CASRIGGNQETQYF
TGTGCCAGCAGGATCGGAGGAAACCAAGAGACCCAGTACTTC
>TRBJ1-4|-|-|TRBV9
CASSVGSVNEKLFF
TGTGCCAGCAGCGTAGGTTCAGTTAATGAAAAACTGTTTTTT
>TRBJ2-3|-|-|TRBV19
CATGEDPDTQYF
TGTGCCACCGGGGAAGACCCCGATACGCAGTATTTT
>TRBJ2-7|-|-|TRBV4-1
CASSQELQVTFYEQYF
TGCGCCAGCAGCCAAGAGTTACAGGTGACCTTCTACGAGCAGTACTTC
>TRBJ1-5|-|-|TRBV5-8
CASSFLLENQPQHF
TGTGCCAGCAGCTTTTTATTGGAGAATCAGCCCCAGCATTTT
>TRBJ1-6|-|-|TRBV19
CASADHDREPLHF
TGTGCCAGTGCCGACCACGACAGAGAACCCCTCCACTTT
>TRBJ2-3|-|TRBD2|TRBV9
CASRKSGASTDTQYF
TGTGCCAGCAGAAAGAGCGGGGCTAGCACAGATACGCAGTATTTT
>TRBJ1-1|-|TRBD1|TRBV28
CASSVRDRGTMNTEAFF
TGTGCCAGCAGTGTCCGGGACAGGGGAACGATGAACACTGAAGCTTTCTTT
>TRBJ1-5|-|TRBD1|TRBV6-1
CASSEGRTGVGQPQHF
TGTGCCAGCAGTGAAGGTAGGACAGGGGTTGGTCAGCCCCAGCATTTT
>TRBJ2-3|-|TRBD2|TRBV9
CASSVEGGSWEDTQYF
TGTGCCAGCAGCGTAGAGGGCGGGAGTTGGGAAGATACGCAGTATTTT
>TRBJ2-3|-|TRBD2|TRBV4-1
CASSYGLAGGISTDTQYF
TGCGCCAGCAGCTATGGACTAGCGGGGGGGATTAGCACAGATACGCAGTATTTT
>TRBJ2-1|-|-|TRBV7-2
CASSSLDYSNEQFF
TGTGCCAGCAGCTCCCTGGACTACTCCAATGAGCAGTTCTTC
>TRBJ1-6|-|-|TRBV5-1
CASRHRDRRSPLHF
TGCGCCAGCAGGCACCGAGACAGAAGATCACCCCTCCACTTT
>TRBJ1-6|-|-|TRBV6-5
CASSYGVRVNSPLHF
TGTGCCAGCAGTTATGGTGTCAGGGTCAATTCACCCCTCCACTTT
>TRBJ1-1|-|-|TRBV21-1
CASSKEGTGYTEAFF
TGTGCCAGCAGCAAAGAGGGGACAGGATACACTGAAGCTTTCTTT
>TRBJ1-2|once|TRBD1|TRBV5-4
CASSGTGGYGYTF
TGTGCCAGCAGCGGGACAGGGGGCTATGGCTACACCTTC
>TRBJ2-1|-|-|TRBV7-9
CASSFNDEQFF
TGTGCCAGCAGCTTTAATGATGAGCAGTTCTTC
>TRBJ2-3|-|TRBD1|TRBV13
CASSLGTGADTQYF
TGTGCCAGCAGCTTAGGGACAGGGGCAGATACGCAGTATTTT
>TRBJ1-4|-|-|TRBV7-6
CASSPEATGLTSTNEKLFF
TGTGCCAGCAGCCCTGAGGCTACAGGTCTTACATCAACTAATGAAAAACTGTTTTTT
>TRBJ2-6|-|TRBD2|TRBV5-4
CASSLETSARAGANVLTF
TGTGCCAGCAGCTTGGAAACTAGCGCGCGGGCTGGGGCCAACGTCCTGACTTTC
>TRBJ2-2|-|TRBD2|TRBV7-3
CASSGTRLGELFF
TGTGCCAGCTCCGGGACTAGGCTCGGGGAGCTGTTTTTT
>TRBJ2-3|-|TRBD2|TRBV9
CASSVGTSIHTHTSDTQYF
TGTGCCAGCAGCGTTGGGACTAGCATTCACACACACACATCAGATACGCAGTATTTT
>TRBJ1-2|-|TRBD1|TRBV15
CATSSGPDRGYGYTF
TGTGCCACCAGCAGTGGGCCGGACAGGGGATATGGCTACACCTTC
>TRBJ2-7|-|TRBD2|TRBV5-1
CASSSGLAGGSYEQYF
TGCGCCAGCAGCTCGGGACTAGCGGGGGGCTCCTACGAGCAGTACTTC